This T cell receptor (beta chain) was obtained from a study of T-cell reconstitution after alpha-beta-depleted transplantation in children. Preparation of the TCRbeta library involved a method that used unique molecular identifiers. MiXCR was run by TCRdb on the PCR reads, yielding one entry per CDR3 protein. The table records roughly 590,000 distinct CDR3 sequences, around a sixth of them present only once. Germline values: CDR1 SGHRS, CDR2 YFSETQ. CDR3 length equals 17 residues. V was clipped by 2 bases and J by 4 bases; unmatched bases: 13. The clonotype comes from a human donor who donated a stem cell graft to a child with acute myeloid leukemia. Specimen: PBMCs from the stem cell graft donor, collected from the stem cell graft. The V call is TRBV5-1, the J call TRBJ2-5; TRBD2 matches 8 bases. CDR3 nucleotides: TGCGCCAGCAGCTTAGTCATTGCGGGGGGCTTAGCAGAGACCCAGTACTTC. Its protein product is CASSLVIAGGLAETQYF.